This TCR beta chain was documented in a study of cytomegalovirus exposure and HLA in healthy donors. Study conclusions and caveats: The classifier reportedly diagnosed cytomegalovirus status with high specificity and sensitivity. Earlier findings revealed that most TCR beta V segments proved productive either about 87% or about 30% of the time.

This CDR3 is 16 amino acids long. The V end was cut by 0 bases, the J end by 4 bases, with 13 bases between. Germline assignment: CDR1 SGHVS and CDR2 FNYEAQ. For this clone: Its antigen is as yet unknown.

Researchers ran the PCR with 60 Vbeta and 13 Jbeta primers. Libraries were prepared by immunoSEQ multiplex PCR; TCRdb keeps only in-frame clonotypes and omits some of them. The repertoire holds 130,000 or so clones, with around 80% as singletons. This receptor was taken from a man younger than 45 in good health and CMV-seronegative. V gene TRBV7-6 combines with J gene TRBJ1-3; no reliable D call. Source material: PBMCs. In DNA form, the CDR3 reads TGTGCCAGCAGCTTAGCGGGAGCCACAACCGGAAACACCATATATTTT. Translating it yields CASSLAGATTGNTIYF.